These 16 T cell receptor beta chains were sequenced from one sample in a study of OX40 agonist ivuxolimab in advanced cancers. Libraries were built with the immunoSEQ multiplex PCR assay. TCRdb provides this immuneACCESS table in a form limited to in-frame rearrangements. Some clones are lacking; in checked studies, under half of them reflect an unresolved V gene, and why the rest are absent is not known. Counted in this sample were 60,000 to 90,000 clones; 65% to 90% of them appeared once. The ten largest clones take up under 0.75% of the sample. This sample comprised CD4+ or CD8+ T cells sorted from blood, obtained in a trial of the OX40 agonist ivuxolimab. The receptors come from an adult with an advanced solid tumor such as melanoma, head and neck, liver or kidney cancer.

The gene calls are TRBV7-9 and TRBJ1-2; 9 nucleotides match TRBD1. The length of the CDR3 is 15 residues. V dropped 5 bases and J dropped 2; count of bases not matched to a gene: 6. Germline loops: CDR1 SEHNR, CDR2 FQNEAQ (reference sequence). For the CDR3, the DNA is TGTGCCAGCAGCCCTCGACAGGGGGTGAACTATGGCTACACCTTC. This codes for CASSPRQGVNYGYTF.

CDR3 amino acids: CASSVQIQPQHF. For the CDR3, the DNA is TGTGCCAGCAGTGTACAGATCCAGCCCCAGCATTTT. The chain is built from TRBV2 and TRBJ1-5, with D unclear. Germline V gene data show CDR1 as SNHLY and CDR2 as FYNNEI. The CDR3 loop spans 12 amino acids. Trimming removed 4 bases from V and 7 bases from J, with 8 bases in between. The entire variable domain, with the rest obtained from reference TRBV2 and TRBJ1-5, is as follows: EPEVTQTPSHQVTQMGQEVILRCVPISNHLYFYWYRQILGQKVEFLVSFYNNEISEKSEIFDDQFSVERPDGSNFTLKIRSTKLEDSAMYFCASSVQIQPQHFGDGTRLSIL.

This sequence joins TRBV5-1 and TRBJ1-4; TRBD1 aligns across 9 bases. Germline trimming cut 0 bases from V and 6 bases from J; bases unmatched to any gene: 6. Germline values: CDR1 SGHRS, CDR2 YFSETQ. The CDR3 loop spans 16 amino acids. For the CDR3, the DNA is TGCGCCAGCAGCTTGGCCGGGACAGGGCGGGATGAAAAACTGTTTTTT. Residues: CASSLAGTGRDEKLFF.

This chain joins TRBV10-3 and TRBJ1-5; D ambiguous. CDR1 and CDR2 (germline): ENHRY, SYGVKD. This CDR3 has 17 amino acids. The V and J ends lost 0 bases and 5 bases respectively, with 17 bases between them. CDR3 sequence reads: CAISESGFGEEYQPQHF. In DNA, the CDR3 is TGTGCCATCAGTGAGTCGGGTTTTGGGGAGGAGTATCAGCCCCAGCATTTT.

This chain uses TRBV6-1 with TRBJ1-6; 9 positions match TRBD1. This CDR3 contains 15 residues. V was pared by 10 bases and J by 8 bases, with 12 bases of the junction left unmatched. CDR1 and CDR2 (germline): MNHNS, SASEGT. CDR3 loop: CATHRDRVKDSPLHF. The CDR3 bases are TGTGCCACGCACCGGGACAGGGTCAAAGATTCACCCCTCCACTTT.

This chain joins TRBV28 and TRBJ2-7, with TRBD1 matching over 9 bases. The germline gives CDR1 MDHEN, CDR2 SYDVKM. The CDR3 sequence is 15 residues long. The V and J ends lost 6 bases and 7 bases, in that order; junction bases with no gene match: 13. In DNA, the CDR3 is TGTGCCAGCAGATTACACAGGGGGCCCGTAGAGGAGCAGTACTTC. This encodes CASRLHRGPVEEQYF.

The V gene is TRBV5-1, the J gene TRBJ2-7; no definite D call. The ends were cut back, 2 bases at V and 3 bases at J, with 12 bases in the middle. This CDR3 spans 14 amino acids. Germline V gives CDR1 SGHRS, CDR2 YFSETQ. DNA of the CDR3: TGCGCCAGCAGCTTAGATCAGGTGTACTACGAGCAGTACTTC. Translating gives CASSLDQVYYEQYF.

The rearrangement links TRBV5-1 to TRBJ2-6; 7 bases are shared with TRBD1. The germline V gene has CDR1 SGHRS and CDR2 YFSETQ. This CDR3 region has 17 residues. With 0 bases clipped from V and 4 bases from J, the junction kept 7 bases outside the gene matches. CDR3 in amino acids: CASSLGQGVKGANVLTF. The CDR3 DNA is TGCGCCAGCAGCTTGGGACAGGGAGTGAAAGGGGCCAACGTCCTGACTTTC.

The genes are TRBV7-2 and TRBJ1-2, with TRBD1 matching 8 bases. J lost 4 bases, V lost 1 base, and 8 bases had no gene match. Germline CDR1 and CDR2: SGHTA and FQGNSA. The CDR3 spans 16 residues. The CDR3 DNA reads as TGTGCCAGCAGCTTAGGAGGACAGGGAATTACCTATGGCTACACCTTC. This gives the protein CASSLGGQGITYGYTF.

The chain carries TRBV27 and TRBJ1-2; 7 positions match TRBD1. Trimming removed 6 bases from V and 8 bases from J; junction bases left unmatched: 9. The length of the CDR3 is 13 residues. Per the germline V gene, CDR1 is MNHEY and CDR2 is SMNVEV (reference sequence). The CDR3 here is CASRGEGAWGYTF. The CDR3 DNA reads TGTGCCAGCAGAGGAGAGGGGGCTTGGGGCTACACCTTC.

The gene calls are TRBV28 and TRBJ2-3; D may be TRBD1 or TRBD2 (5 bases each). Trimming pared 10 bases from V and 2 bases from J, leaving 10 bases between. The CDR3 runs 12 residues. From germline, CDR1 is MDHEN and CDR2 SYDVKM. The CDR3 region has the DNA TGTGCCACCGAGGGGATCACAGATACGCAGTATTTT. Protein product: CATEGITDTQYF.

The chain recombines TRBV18 with TRBJ1-5, with D perhaps TRBD1 (5 bases). The CDR3 loop spans 15 amino acids. Germline CDR1 and CDR2: KGHSH and LQKENI. The ends were cut back, 2 bases at V and 2 bases at J, with 10 bases in the middle. In DNA form, the CDR3 reads TGTGCCAGCTCACCAGGGGCCGGAGGCAATCAGCCCCAGCATTTT. Amino acid sequence: CASSPGAGGNQPQHF. Looking up the rest from reference TRBV18 and TRBJ1-5 gives the full variable domain: NAGVMQNPRHLVRRRGQEARLRCSPMKGHSHVYWYRQLPEEGLKFMVYLQKENIIDESGMPKERFSAEFPKEGPSILRIQQVVRGDSAAYFCASSPGAGGNQPQHFGDGTRLSIL.

The chain has TRBV5-4 and TRBJ2-1; the match to TRBD2 covers 8 bases. There are 16 residues in the CDR3. The trim removed 2 bases at V and 0 bases at J, leaving 4 bases unmatched. In germline, CDR1 is SGHNT, CDR2 YYREEE (reference sequence). DNA of the CDR3: TGTGCCAGCAGCTTAGGCGGGACTAGCTCCTACAATGAGCAGTTCTTC. Protein product: CASSLGGTSSYNEQFF.

This clone was found once. The V call is TRBV7-2, the J call TRBJ2-1; D remains unclear. CDR3 length equals 14 residues. The V end lost 4 bases, the J end lost 6 bases, and 13 bases lay between the germline ends. CDR1 is SGHTA, CDR2 FQGNSA, per germline. This CDR3 is CASSYSRSINEQFF. DNA for the CDR3: TGTGCCAGCAGCTATTCGCGGTCTATCAATGAGCAGTTCTTC. The full variable domain, completed using reference TRBV7-2 and TRBJ2-1, is GAGVSQSPSNKVTEKGKDVELRCDPISGHTALYWYRQSLGQGLEFLIYFQGNSAPDKSGLPSDRFSAERTGGSVSTLTIQRTQQEDSAVYLCASSYSRSINEQFFGPGTRLTVL.

The J gene is TRBJ1-1, the V gene TRBV18, with D uncertain. Per germline, CDR1 KGHSH and CDR2 LQKENI. The germline V and J ends were trimmed by 8 bases and 3 bases, with 19 bases remaining between them. This CDR3 is 15 amino acids long. The CDR3 spells CASHTLEGDYTEAFF. CDR3 DNA: TGTGCCAGCCACACTCTGGAGGGTGATTACACTGAAGCTTTCTTT.

The chain recombines TRBV7-2 with TRBJ2-1; 11 nucleotides line up with TRBD2. The CDR3 runs 14 residues. Germline values: CDR1 SGHTA, CDR2 FQGNSA. V lost 3 bases to trimming and J lost 8 bases; unmatched junction nucleotides: 3. The CDR3 DNA follows: TGTGCCAGCAGCTTTAGCGGGGGGGTCGATGAGCAGTTCTTC. As protein: CASSFSGGVDEQFF.